Listed below are T cell receptor beta chains from one sample, sequenced in a study of blood T cell repertoires in COVID-19. This table comes from immunoSEQ multiplex PCR, and its TCRdb copy is limited to in-frame clones, with some not included. The repertoire holds 250,000 to 300,000 clones, with 81% as singletons. Sequenced material: peripheral blood. Receptors were obtained from an older woman with active or convalescent COVID-19. CDR3s leave out the opening cysteine and the closing phenylalanine or tryptophan.

V gene	J gene	CDR3 protein
TRBV11-3	TRBJ2-1	ASSLRFRGESYNEQF
TRBV5-1	TRBJ1-1	ASSLETKNLGAF
TRBV7-9	TRBJ1-4	ASSSSPGGWSEKLF
TRBV27	TRBJ1-1	ASSWQGSNTEAF
TRBV9	TRBJ1-3	ASSSQDRGGNTIY
TRBV7-9	TRBJ2-2	ASSLAGGTGELF
TRBV30	TRBJ1-2	AWSRDGYT
TRBV19	TRBJ1-5	ASSMAHNSNQPQH
TRBV3-1/TRBV3-2	TRBJ2-1	ASSQESGGWGSYNEQF
TRBV7-7	TRBJ2-5	ASSLGRLVGQETQY
TRBV13	TRBJ2-2	ASSFGLGGARTGELF
TRBV7-9	TRBJ1-2	ASSPRGGPYGYT
TRBV18	TRBJ1-2	ASSPRRTDGYT
TRBV2	TRBJ2-5	ASSELRVETQY
TRBV27	TRBJ1-2	ASSLGQGDGYT
TRBV19	TRBJ2-3	ASSITAVTDTQY
TRBV11-2	TRBJ2-5	ASSTHETQY
TRBV29-1	TRBJ2-1	SVEGADRSYNEQF
TRBV27	TRBJ2-3	ASSFRLANSDTQY
TRBV7-2	TRBJ1-2	ASSLGGNYGYT
TRBV5-6	TRBJ1-2	ASSQRWRGPNYGYT
TRBV9	TRBJ2-2	ASSTGSSGPAGELF
TRBV6-5	TRBJ1-2	ASSYGTGREGYT
TRBV21-1	TRBJ1-1	ASIPRDTDTEAF
TRBV27	TRBJ1-1	ASRNRERNTEAF
TRBV10-3	TRBJ2-2	AMEQGEITGELF
TRBV5-1	TRBJ2-3	ASSLSTGGQDTQY
TRBV11-2	TRBJ1-1	ASSLGTGTVNTEAF
TRBV5-4	TRBJ1-2	ASSLGGGYGYT
TRBV6-2/TRBV6-3	TRBJ2-2	ASSFGQSTGELF
TRBV5-1	TRBJ1-2	ASSSRQNNYGYT
TRBV9	TRBJ1-4	ASSQGFSEKLF
TRBV5-1	TRBJ1-3	ASSLQGAGPYSGNTIY
TRBV7-2	TRBJ2-1	ASSLTSGAVPL
TRBV5-5	TRBJ2-5	ATVLLQETQY
TRBV7-7	TRBJ2-3	ASSTSGGADTQY
TRBV11-3	TRBJ1-4	ASSLDGSNEKLF
TRBV9	TRBJ1-3	ASSGTGDVGNTIY
TRBV6-2/TRBV6-3	TRBJ2-3	ASSYSSPGSDTQY
TRBV6-2/TRBV6-3	TRBJ2-7	ASSTLAGSLTFEQY
TRBV4-3	TRBJ2-7	ASSHDSGQGYEQY
TRBV4-3	TRBJ2-7	ASSQDFTGQAYEQY
TRBV6-5	TRBJ1-2	ASSWQGNYGYT
TRBV24-1	TRBJ1-6	ATSDLAGSPLH
TRBV5-1	TRBJ2-5	ASSWEGLDGETQY